The 11 T cell receptor beta chains below were found in one sample sequenced in a study of T cell clonotyping in hematopoietic cell transplantation. Here immunoSEQ multiplex PCR was the method, and the copy in TCRdb shows in-frame clones only, minus some. This sample carries over 35,000 clones, over 70% of them seen once, and the ten largest clones take about 2%. Sequenced input: peripheral blood mononuclear cells. The source is a woman aged 40 to 50 in good health. Some clones in this sample may be carry-over from other donors' samples.

The V gene is TRBV6-6, the J gene TRBJ1-1; TRBD1 matches at 7 bases. Germline-derived CDR1 and CDR2 are MNHNY and SVGAGI (reference sequence). CDR3 length: 16 amino acids. Losses at the gene ends were 7 bases for V and 1 base for J; bases not matched to a gene: 12. CDR3 sequence (DNA): TGTGCCAGCAAGCAGAGTGGGACAGCCAGGAACACTGAAGCTTTCTTT. Translation gives CASKQSGTARNTEAFF.

The J gene is TRBJ1-2, the V gene TRBV19; TRBD1 matches at 10 bases. In germline, CDR1 is LNHDA, CDR2 SQIVND (reference sequence). J was trimmed by 8 bases and V by 5 bases; bases with no gene match: 20. The length of the CDR3 is 18 residues. Written as DNA, the CDR3 is TGTGCCAGTAGTCTCTACCCCTTTAGCGGGACAGGGGAGTGGGGCTACACCTTC. Its translation: CASSLYPFSGTGEWGYTF. The full variable domain, with the rest looked up from reference TRBV19 and TRBJ1-2, is DGGITQSPKYLFRKEGQNVTLSCEQNLNHDAMYWYRQDPGQGLRLIYYSQIVNDFQKGDIAEGYSVSREKKESFPLTVTSAQKNPTAFYLCASSLYPFSGTGEWGYTFGSGTRLTVV.

The chain uses TRBV6-5 and TRBJ2-7; 8 nucleotides align to TRBD2. Trimming removed 7 bases from V and 0 bases from J; junction bases left unmatched: 8. Germline V lookup: CDR1 MNHEY, CDR2 SVGAGI. The CDR3 is 15 residues long. The CDR3, as DNA: TGTGCCAGCAAAGGGGCAAGCGGGAGCTCCTACGAGCAGTACTTC. This encodes CASKGASGSSYEQYF.

The chain employs TRBV7-2 and TRBJ1-5, with D unresolved. Germline V gene lookup returns CDR1 SGHTA and CDR2 FQGNSA. The CDR3 totals 19 residues. The germline V and J ends were trimmed by 2 bases and 4 bases, with 24 bases remaining between them. The CDR3 DNA reads TGTGCCAGCAGCTTAAAAAGTCCGGGAATGGGTCCTTGGAATCAGCCCCAGCATTTT. Protein: CASSLKSPGMGPWNQPQHF.

The chain uses TRBV19 and TRBJ2-7; D remains ambiguous. Between the trimmed V and J ends, which lost 1 base and 1 base, there was a span of 8 bases. The CDR3 has 14 amino acids. Germline V gene sequence: CDR1 LNHDA, CDR2 SQIVND (reference sequence). The CDR3 loop is CASSIGVGSYEQYF. The CDR3 DNA follows: TGTGCCAGTAGTATAGGGGTAGGTTCCTACGAGCAGTACTTC.

The chain is built from TRBV5-1 and TRBJ1-1; tentatively, D is TRBD1 (6 bases). Trimming shortened V by 3 bases and J by 1 base, and 10 bases separated the two germline ends. From germline, CDR1 is SGHRS and CDR2 YFSETQ. The CDR3 contains 14 residues. The DNA of the CDR3 is TGCGCCAGCAGCTATGGGACAAAGAACACTGAAGCTTTCTTT. It translates to CASSYGTKNTEAFF.

This chain joins TRBV4-2 and TRBJ1-1; D gene unclear. CDR3 length equals 14 residues. Germline V gene data show CDR1 as LGHNA and CDR2 as YNFKEQ. Trimming stripped 1 base from V and 1 base from J, with 7 bases between. The CDR3: CASSQGRGNTEAFF. CDR3 nucleotides: TGTGCCAGCAGCCAAGGGCGGGGGAACACTGAAGCTTTCTTT.

V and J are TRBV2 and TRBJ2-1; TRBD2 matches at 9 bases. The V gene end was trimmed by 4 bases and the J gene end by 8 bases; junction bases not matched to a gene: 9. In germline, CDR1 is SNHLY, CDR2 FYNNEI. CDR3 length equals 15 residues. The CDR3: CASSGPLAGRDEQFF. DNA for the CDR3: TGTGCCAGCAGTGGGCCCCTAGCGGGAAGGGATGAGCAGTTCTTC.

The chain recombines TRBV29-1 with TRBJ2-1, with D uncertain. In germline, CDR1 is SQVTM, CDR2 ANQGSEA. V was clipped by 4 bases and J by 8 bases, with 9 bases between them. CDR3 length equals 11 residues. The CDR3 bases are TGCAGCGTTGGGTCTCTCTATGAGCAGTTCTTC. Its protein product is CSVGSLYEQFF.

This chain links TRBV6-6 with TRBJ2-4, with 8 bases fitting TRBD1. CDR3 length equals 15 residues. After removal of 5 bases from V and 5 bases from J, the junction contained 8 bases not matched to a gene. Germline assignment: CDR1 MNHNY and CDR2 SVGAGI (reference sequence). CDR3 in DNA: TGTGCCAGCAGTCGGACAGGGCTACCAGAAAACATTCAGTACTTC. This encodes CASSRTGLPENIQYF.

This clone was counted a few times. The chain has TRBV19 and TRBJ1-1; D not resolved. The CDR3 length is 12 residues. Trimming took off 7 bases at V and 2 bases at J, with 8 bases between the two ends. CDR1 is LNHDA and CDR2 is SQIVND in the germline V gene (reference sequence). CDR3 coding DNA: TGTGCCAGTAATCCAGGAAACACTGAAGCTTTCTTT. It encodes CASNPGNTEAFF.